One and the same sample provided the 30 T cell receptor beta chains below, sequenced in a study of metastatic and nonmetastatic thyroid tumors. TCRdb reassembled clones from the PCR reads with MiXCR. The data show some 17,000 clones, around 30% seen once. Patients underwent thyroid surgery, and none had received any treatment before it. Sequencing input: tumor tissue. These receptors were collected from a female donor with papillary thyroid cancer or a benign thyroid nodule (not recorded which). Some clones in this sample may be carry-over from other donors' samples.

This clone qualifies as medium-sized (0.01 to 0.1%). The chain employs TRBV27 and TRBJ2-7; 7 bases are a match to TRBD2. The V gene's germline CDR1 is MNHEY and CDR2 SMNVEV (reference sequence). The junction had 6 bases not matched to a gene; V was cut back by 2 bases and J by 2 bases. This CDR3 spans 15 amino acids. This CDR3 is CASSLIAGDTYEQYF. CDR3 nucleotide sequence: TGTGCCAGCAGTTTAATTGCGGGAGATACCTACGAGCAGTACTTC.

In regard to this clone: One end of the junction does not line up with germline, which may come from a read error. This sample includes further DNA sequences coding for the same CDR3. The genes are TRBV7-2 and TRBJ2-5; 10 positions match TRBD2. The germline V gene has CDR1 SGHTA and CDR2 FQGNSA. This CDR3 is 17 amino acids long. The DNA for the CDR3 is TGCGCCAGCAGCTCTCCGACTAGCGGGCTCTCCCAAGAGACACAGTACTTC. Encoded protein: CASSSPTSGLSQETQYF.

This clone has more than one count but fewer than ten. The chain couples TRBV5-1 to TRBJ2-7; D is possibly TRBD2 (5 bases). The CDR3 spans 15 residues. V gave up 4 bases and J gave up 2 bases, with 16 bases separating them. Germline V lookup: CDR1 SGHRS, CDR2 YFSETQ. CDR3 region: CASSDGLIGTYEQYF. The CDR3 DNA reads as TGCGCCAGCAGCGATGGACTGATCGGGACCTACGAGCAGTACTTC. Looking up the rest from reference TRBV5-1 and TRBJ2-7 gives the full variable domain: KAGVTQTPRYLIKTRGQQVTLSCSPISGHRSVSWYQQTPGQGLQFLFEYFSETQRNKGNFPGRFSGRQFSNSRSEMNVSTLELGDSALYLCASSDGLIGTYEQYFGPGTRLTVT.

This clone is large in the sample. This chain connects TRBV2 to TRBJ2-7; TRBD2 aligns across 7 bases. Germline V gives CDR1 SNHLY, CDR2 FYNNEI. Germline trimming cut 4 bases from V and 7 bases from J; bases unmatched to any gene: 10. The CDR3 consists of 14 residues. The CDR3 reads CASSGSSGWREQYF. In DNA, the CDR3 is TGTGCCAGCAGTGGGTCTAGCGGTTGGAGGGAGCAGTACTTC.

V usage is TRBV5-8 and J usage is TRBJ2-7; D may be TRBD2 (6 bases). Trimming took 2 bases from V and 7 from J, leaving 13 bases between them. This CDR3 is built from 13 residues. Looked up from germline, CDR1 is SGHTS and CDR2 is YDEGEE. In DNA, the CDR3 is TGTGCCAGCAGCTTTCGGCAGGCGGGGGAGCAGTACTTC. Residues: CASSFRQAGEQYF.

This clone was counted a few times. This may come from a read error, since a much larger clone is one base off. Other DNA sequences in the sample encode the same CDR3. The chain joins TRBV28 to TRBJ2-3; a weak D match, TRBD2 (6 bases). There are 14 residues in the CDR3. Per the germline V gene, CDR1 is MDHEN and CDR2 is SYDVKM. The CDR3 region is CASSSGDSTDTQYF. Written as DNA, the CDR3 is TGTGCTAGCAGCTCGGGAGACAGCACAGATACGCAGTATTTT.

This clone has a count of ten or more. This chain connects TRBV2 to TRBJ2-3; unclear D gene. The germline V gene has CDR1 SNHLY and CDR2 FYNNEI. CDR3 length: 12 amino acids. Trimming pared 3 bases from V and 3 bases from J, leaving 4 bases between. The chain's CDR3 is CASSDWTDTQYF. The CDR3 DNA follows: TGTGCCAGCAGTGACTGGACAGATACGCAGTATTTT.

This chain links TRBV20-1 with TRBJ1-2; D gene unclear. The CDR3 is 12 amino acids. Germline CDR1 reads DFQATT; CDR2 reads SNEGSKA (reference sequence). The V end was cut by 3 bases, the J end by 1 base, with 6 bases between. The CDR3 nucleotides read TGCAGTGCTAGGACCCTTAACTATGGCTACACCTTC. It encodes CSARTLNYGYTF.

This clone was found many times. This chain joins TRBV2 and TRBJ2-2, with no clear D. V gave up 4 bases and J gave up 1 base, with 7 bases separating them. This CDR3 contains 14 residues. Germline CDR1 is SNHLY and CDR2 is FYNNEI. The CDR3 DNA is TGTGCCAGCAGTGCGCTCGTGAACACCGGGGAGCTGTTTTTT. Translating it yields CASSALVNTGELFF.

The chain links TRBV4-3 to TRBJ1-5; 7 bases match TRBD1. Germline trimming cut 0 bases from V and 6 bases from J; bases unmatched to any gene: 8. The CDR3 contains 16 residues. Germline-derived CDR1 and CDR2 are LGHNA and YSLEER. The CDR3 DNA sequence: TGCGCCAGCAGCCAAGATTACGGACAGGCGGGTCAGCCCCAGCATTTT. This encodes CASSQDYGQAGQPQHF.

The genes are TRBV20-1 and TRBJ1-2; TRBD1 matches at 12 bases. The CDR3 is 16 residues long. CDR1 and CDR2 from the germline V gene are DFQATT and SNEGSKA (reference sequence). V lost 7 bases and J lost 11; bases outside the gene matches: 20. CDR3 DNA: TGCAGTGATACCCGTTCCGGGACAGGGGGCTCAAGTGGATACACCTTC. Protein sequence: CSDTRSGTGGSSGYTF.

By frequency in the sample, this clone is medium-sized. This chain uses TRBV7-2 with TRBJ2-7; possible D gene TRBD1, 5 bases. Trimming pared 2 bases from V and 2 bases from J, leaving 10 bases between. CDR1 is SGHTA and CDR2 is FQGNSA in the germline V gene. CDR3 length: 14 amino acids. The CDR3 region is CASSLMGQTYEQYF. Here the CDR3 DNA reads TGTGCCAGCAGCTTAATGGGGCAGACCTACGAGCAGTACTTC. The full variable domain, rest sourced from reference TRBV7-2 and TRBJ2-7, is GAGVSQSPSNKVTEKGKDVELRCDPISGHTALYWYRQSLGQGLEFLIYFQGNSAPDKSGLPSDRFSAERTGGSVSTLTIQRTQQEDSAVYLCASSLMGQTYEQYFGPGTRLTVT.

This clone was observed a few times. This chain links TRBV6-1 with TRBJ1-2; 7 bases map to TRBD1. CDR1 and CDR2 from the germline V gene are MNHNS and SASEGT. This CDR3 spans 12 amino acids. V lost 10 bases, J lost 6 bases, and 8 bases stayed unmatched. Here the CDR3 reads CATSGGEDGYTF. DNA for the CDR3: TGTGCCACCTCAGGGGGAGAGGATGGCTACACCTTC.

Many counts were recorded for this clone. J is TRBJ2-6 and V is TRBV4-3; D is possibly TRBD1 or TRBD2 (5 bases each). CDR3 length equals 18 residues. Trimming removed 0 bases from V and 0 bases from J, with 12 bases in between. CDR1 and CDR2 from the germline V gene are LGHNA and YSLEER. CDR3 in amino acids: CASSQDPGTLSGANVLTF. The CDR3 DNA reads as TGCGCCAGCAGCCAAGATCCGGGGACGCTCTCTGGGGCCAACGTCCTGACTTTC.

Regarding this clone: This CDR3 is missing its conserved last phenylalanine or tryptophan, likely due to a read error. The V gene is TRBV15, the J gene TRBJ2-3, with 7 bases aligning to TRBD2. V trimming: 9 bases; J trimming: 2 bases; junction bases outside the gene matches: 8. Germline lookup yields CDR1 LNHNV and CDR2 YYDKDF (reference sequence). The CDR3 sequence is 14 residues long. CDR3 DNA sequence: TGTGCCACTCGAGAGGGAGGGCCCACAGATACGCAGTATTTA. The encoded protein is CATREGGPTDTQYL.

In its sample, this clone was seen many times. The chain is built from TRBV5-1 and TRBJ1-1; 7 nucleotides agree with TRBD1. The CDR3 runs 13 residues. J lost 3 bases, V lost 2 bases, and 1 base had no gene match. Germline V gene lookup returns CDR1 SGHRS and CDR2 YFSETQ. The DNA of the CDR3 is TGCGCCAGCAGCTTAACAGGGGACACTGAAGCTTTCTTT. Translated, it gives CASSLTGDTEAFF.

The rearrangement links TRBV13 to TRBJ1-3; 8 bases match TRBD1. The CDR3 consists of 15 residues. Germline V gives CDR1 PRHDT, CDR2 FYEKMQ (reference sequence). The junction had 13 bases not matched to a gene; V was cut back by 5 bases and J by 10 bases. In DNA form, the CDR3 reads TGTGCCAGCAGCCCTTCGTCCAGGGGGCGCGGAACCATATATTTT. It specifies CASSPSSRGRGTIYF.

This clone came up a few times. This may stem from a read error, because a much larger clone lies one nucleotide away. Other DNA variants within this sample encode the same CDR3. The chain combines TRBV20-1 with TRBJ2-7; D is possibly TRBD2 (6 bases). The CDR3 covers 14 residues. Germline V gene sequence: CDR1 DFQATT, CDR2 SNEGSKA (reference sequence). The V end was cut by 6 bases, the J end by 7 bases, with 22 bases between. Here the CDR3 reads CSARPGVDRGEQYF. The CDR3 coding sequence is TGCAGTGCAAGACCCGGAGTCGACCGGGGGGAGCAGTACTTC.

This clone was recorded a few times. CDR3 amino acids: CASSLDQGPRTDTQYF. CDR3 bases: TGTGCCAGCAGTTTAGATCAAGGACCCCGCACAGATACGCAGTATTTT. The chain employs TRBV12-3 or TRBV12-4 and TRBJ2-3; the D is unclear. V lost 1 base, J lost 1 base, and 12 bases lay in between. The CDR3 contains 16 residues.

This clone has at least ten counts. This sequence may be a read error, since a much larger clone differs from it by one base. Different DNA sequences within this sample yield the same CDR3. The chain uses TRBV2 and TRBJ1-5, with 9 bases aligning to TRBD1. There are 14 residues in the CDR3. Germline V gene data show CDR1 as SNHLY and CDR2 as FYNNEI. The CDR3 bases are TGTGCCAGCAGAGCGGGACAGGGCAACCAGCCCCAGCATTTT. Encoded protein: CASRAGQGNQPQHF.

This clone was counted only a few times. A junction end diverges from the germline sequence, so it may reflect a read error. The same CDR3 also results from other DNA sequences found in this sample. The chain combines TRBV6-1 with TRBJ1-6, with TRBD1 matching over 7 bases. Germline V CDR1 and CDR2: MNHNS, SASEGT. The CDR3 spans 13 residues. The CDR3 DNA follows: TGTGCCAGCAGTATGGCAGGGGGTTCACCCCTACACTTT. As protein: CASSMAGGSPLHF.

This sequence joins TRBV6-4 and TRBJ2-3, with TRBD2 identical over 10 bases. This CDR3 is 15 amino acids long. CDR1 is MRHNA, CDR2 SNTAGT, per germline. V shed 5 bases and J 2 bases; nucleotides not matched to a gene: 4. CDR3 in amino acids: CASSTSGAYTDTQYF. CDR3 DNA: TGTGCCAGCAGTACTAGCGGGGCTTACACAGATACGCAGTATTTT.

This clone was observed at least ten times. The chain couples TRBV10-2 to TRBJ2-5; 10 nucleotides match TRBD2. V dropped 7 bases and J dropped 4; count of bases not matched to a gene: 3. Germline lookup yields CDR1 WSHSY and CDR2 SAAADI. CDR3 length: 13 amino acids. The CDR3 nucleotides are TGCGCCAGCACCAGCGGGAGGGGAGAGACCCAGTACTTC. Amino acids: CASTSGRGETQYF.

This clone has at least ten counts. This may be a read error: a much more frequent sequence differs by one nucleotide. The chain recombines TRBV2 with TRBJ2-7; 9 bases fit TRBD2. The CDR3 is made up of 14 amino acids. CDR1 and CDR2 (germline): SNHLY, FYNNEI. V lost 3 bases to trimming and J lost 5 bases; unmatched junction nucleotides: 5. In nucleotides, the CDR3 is TGTGCCAGCAGTGAGGATAGCGGGAGAGACGAGCAGTACTTC. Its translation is CASSEDSGRDEQYF.

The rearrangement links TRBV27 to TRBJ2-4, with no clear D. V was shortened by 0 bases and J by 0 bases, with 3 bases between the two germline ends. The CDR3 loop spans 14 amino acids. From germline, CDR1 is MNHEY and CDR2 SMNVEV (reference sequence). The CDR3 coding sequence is TGTGCCAGCAGTTTATCACTAGCCAAAAACATTCAGTACTTC. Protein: CASSLSLAKNIQYF.

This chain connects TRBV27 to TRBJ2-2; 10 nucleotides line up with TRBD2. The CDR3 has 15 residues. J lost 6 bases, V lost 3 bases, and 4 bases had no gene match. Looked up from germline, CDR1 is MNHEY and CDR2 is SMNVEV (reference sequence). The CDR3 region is CASSFLAGEAGELFF. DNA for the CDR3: TGTGCCAGCAGTTTTCTAGCGGGGGAGGCCGGGGAGCTGTTTTTT.

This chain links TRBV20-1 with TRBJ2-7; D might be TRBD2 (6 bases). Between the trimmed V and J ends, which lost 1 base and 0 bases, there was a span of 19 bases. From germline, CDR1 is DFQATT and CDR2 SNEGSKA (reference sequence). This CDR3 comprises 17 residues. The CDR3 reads CSARVAVGSLNSYEQYF. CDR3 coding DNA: TGCAGTGCTAGAGTAGCGGTAGGTTCATTGAACTCCTACGAGCAGTACTTC.

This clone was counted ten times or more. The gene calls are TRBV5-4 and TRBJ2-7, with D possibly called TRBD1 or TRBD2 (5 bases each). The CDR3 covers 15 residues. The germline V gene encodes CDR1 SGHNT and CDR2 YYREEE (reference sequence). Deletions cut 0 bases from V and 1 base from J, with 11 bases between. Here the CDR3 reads CASSLGDLHSYEQYF. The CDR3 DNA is TGTGCCAGCAGCTTGGGGGACCTACATTCCTACGAGCAGTACTTC.

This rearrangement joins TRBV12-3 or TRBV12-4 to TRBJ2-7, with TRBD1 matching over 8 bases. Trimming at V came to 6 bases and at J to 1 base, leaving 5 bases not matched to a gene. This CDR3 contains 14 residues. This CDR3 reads CASRTGQGSYEQYF. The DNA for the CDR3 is TGTGCCAGCAGGACAGGACAGGGTTCCTACGAGCAGTACTTC.

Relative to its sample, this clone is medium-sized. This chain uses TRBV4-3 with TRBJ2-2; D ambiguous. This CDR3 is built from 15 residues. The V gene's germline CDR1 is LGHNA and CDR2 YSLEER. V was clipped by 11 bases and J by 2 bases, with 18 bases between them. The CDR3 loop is CASRLSVTNTGELFF. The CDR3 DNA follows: TGCGCCTCCCGTTTGTCGGTCACCAACACCGGGGAGCTGTTTTTT.